The 27 T cell receptor beta chains below come from one sample, sequenced in a study of long-term antiretroviral therapy in people with HIV. They ran version v3.0 of the immunoSEQ assay at survey level. This table comes from immunoSEQ multiplex PCR, and its TCRdb copy is limited to in-frame clones, with some not included. The data contain around 33,000 clones, 83% of them singletons. The material sequenced was unsorted PBMCs, taken 0.4 years before starting antiretroviral therapy. The receptor source for this set is a man in his late teens or twenties with HIV.

The chain joins TRBV19 to TRBJ2-7; D is unclear. Germline V lookup: CDR1 LNHDA, CDR2 SQIVND (reference sequence). V was shortened by 4 bases and J by 5 bases, with 12 bases between the two germline ends. CDR3 length: 13 residues. The CDR3 region is CASSRLENDEQYF. CDR3 coding DNA: TGTGCCAGTAGTAGGCTAGAAAACGACGAGCAGTACTTC.

The V and J genes are TRBV6-5 and TRBJ2-1, with D uncertain. The V gene's germline CDR1 is MNHEY and CDR2 SVGAGI. V lost 0 bases, J lost 9 bases, and 6 bases lay in between. The CDR3 has 12 residues. The CDR3 DNA reads as TGTGCCAGCAGTTACTCCCGTGGTGAGCAGTTCTTC. The encoded protein is CASSYSRGEQFF.

V usage is TRBV21-1 and J usage is TRBJ1-4. TRBV21-1 is labeled a pseudogene. The CDR3 totals 15 residues. CDR3 nucleotide sequence: TGTGCCAGCAGCAAAAAAGCCGATACCCATGAAAAACTGTTTTTT. It is translated as CASSKKADTHEKLFF.

The V call is TRBV2, the J call TRBJ1-6; the D gene is possibly TRBD1 (6 bases). V was cut by 2 bases and J by 0 bases, with 14 bases left in between. The length of the CDR3 is 18 residues. Per germline, CDR1 SNHLY and CDR2 FYNNEI. CDR3 nucleotide sequence: TGTGCCAGCAGTGAACTCGGGGGCCCGAGCTCCTATAATTCACCCCTCCACTTT. It codes for CASSELGGPSSYNSPLHF.

The chain couples TRBV7-2 to TRBJ2-7; D is uncertain. V gave up 6 bases and J gave up 0 bases, with 15 bases separating them. From germline, CDR1 is SGHTA and CDR2 FQGNSA. There are 15 residues in the CDR3. The CDR3 DNA reads as TGTGCCAGCAGTCATGTCGACTTTAGCTCCTACGAGCAGTACTTC. It yields the protein CASSHVDFSSYEQYF.

J is TRBJ1-5 and V is TRBV2; D is unclear. Between the trimmed V and J ends, which lost 7 bases and 3 bases, there was a span of 16 bases. This CDR3 is built from 15 residues. The germline CDR1 and CDR2 sequences are SNHLY and FYNNEI. The DNA of the CDR3 is TGTGCCAGCACCCTAGGTTGGGGTAACAATCAGCCCCAGCATTTT. Amino acids: CASTLGWGNNQPQHF.

This clone was seen only a few times. The rearrangement uses TRBV28 and TRBJ1-1; D gene uncertain. The CDR3 loop spans 13 amino acids. Trimming cost V 2 bases and J 1 base, with 5 bases left between them. Germline V lookup: CDR1 MDHEN, CDR2 SYDVKM. The CDR3 spells CASSLLGNTEAFF. CDR3 DNA: TGTGCCAGCAGTTTACTGGGGAACACTGAAGCTTTCTTT.

The chain employs TRBV30 and TRBJ2-7, with D possibly matching TRBD1 (6 bases). The germline V gene has CDR1 GTSNPN and CDR2 SVGIG (reference sequence). The CDR3 runs to 12 residues. V was trimmed by 6 bases and J by 1 base, leaving 10 bases between them. As DNA, the CDR3 is TGTGCCTGCGCACAGGGATCCTACGAGCAGTACTTC. Translation gives CACAQGSYEQYF.

The chain links TRBV19 to TRBJ1-1; tentative D call: TRBD1 (6 bases). Germline-derived CDR1 and CDR2 are LNHDA and SQIVND (reference sequence). V was trimmed by 0 bases and J by 0 bases, leaving 11 bases between them. This CDR3 has 16 residues. CDR3 sequence (DNA): TGTGCCAGTAGTATAGATCAGTGGGGGCTGAACACTGAAGCTTTCTTT. Its protein product is CASSIDQWGLNTEAFF.

The chain employs TRBV18 and TRBJ2-5; D possibly corresponds to TRBD1 (5 bases). V shed 0 bases and J shed 1 base, with 9 bases lying between them. The germline CDR1 and CDR2 sequences are KGHSH and LQKENI. The CDR3 loop spans 15 amino acids. The CDR3 loop is CASSPPTVAQETQYF. DNA for the CDR3: TGTGCCAGCTCACCACCGACAGTCGCCCAAGAGACCCAGTACTTC.

The gene calls are TRBV29-1 and TRBJ2-3; D ambiguous. V was shortened by 3 bases and J by 2 bases, with 9 bases between the two germline ends. Germline CDR1 SQVTM, CDR2 ANQGSEA. The CDR3 has 13 amino acids. CDR3 coding DNA: TGCAGCGTTGATGGGGAAAACACAGATACGCAGTATTTT. Protein: CSVDGENTDTQYF.

The chain joins TRBV5-1 to TRBJ2-5; TRBD2 is a possible D gene (6 bases). V was pared by 3 bases and J by 5 bases, with 20 bases between. The CDR3 is made up of 16 amino acids. CDR1 and CDR2 from the germline V gene are SGHRS and YFSETQ. The CDR3 here is CASSWGSGGKGETQYF. Here the CDR3 DNA reads TGCGCCAGCAGCTGGGGAAGTGGCGGGAAGGGGGAGACCCAGTACTTC.

The chain combines TRBV13 with TRBJ2-1, with unresolved D. Germline CDR1 reads PRHDT; CDR2 reads FYEKMQ (reference sequence). The CDR3 covers 13 residues. Trimming shortened V by 5 bases and J by 4 bases, and 9 bases separated the two germline ends. This CDR3 reads CASSPDQYNEQFF. CDR3 sequence (DNA): TGTGCCAGCAGCCCTGACCAGTACAATGAGCAGTTCTTC.

The genes are TRBV11-2 and TRBJ2-3; tentatively, D is TRBD1 (6 bases). Germline V gene sequence: CDR1 SGHAT, CDR2 FQNNGV. Trimming pared 5 bases from V and 3 bases from J, leaving 15 bases between. CDR3 length: 15 residues. The CDR3 DNA reads as TGTGCCAGCAGCGACAACAGGGTTTATACAGATACGCAGTATTTT. Residues: CASSDNRVYTDTQYF.

The chain has TRBV27 and TRBJ2-1, with D maybe TRBD2 (5 bases). The germline gives CDR1 MNHEY, CDR2 SMNVEV (reference sequence). The ends were cut back, 4 bases at V and 9 bases at J, with 13 bases in the middle. The CDR3 length is 13 residues. The CDR3 bases are TGTGCCAGCAGTTCCCGTTGGGCGGGTGAGCAGTTCTTC. Encoded protein: CASSSRWAGEQFF.

This clone was seen just once. This chain connects TRBV6-1 to TRBJ1-1; D is uncertain. Germline values: CDR1 MNHNS, CDR2 SASEGT. The CDR3 runs to 14 residues. V lost 2 bases to trimming and J lost 0 bases, with 7 bases between them. CDR3 residues: CASSEYFLNTEAFF. The DNA for the CDR3 is TGTGCCAGCAGTGAATACTTCCTGAACACTGAAGCTTTCTTT.

The chain joins TRBV7-9 to TRBJ2-7; weak D call: TRBD2 (6 bases). The germline V gene encodes CDR1 SEHNR and CDR2 FQNEAQ (reference sequence). V lost 4 bases to trimming and J lost 7 bases, with 17 bases between them. The CDR3 totals 14 residues. CDR3 nucleotides: TGTGCCAGCAGCTCCGGGAGAAGGGTGTGGGAGCAGTACTTC. Translated: CASSSGRRVWEQYF.

The chain uses TRBV2 and TRBJ1-2; D ambiguous. This CDR3 is built from 10 residues. Trimming cost V 7 bases and J 7 bases, with 7 bases left between them. From germline, CDR1 is SNHLY and CDR2 FYNNEI. CDR3 sequence (DNA): TGTGCCAGCACCCCGGGTGGCTACACCTTC. Translated: CASTPGGYTF.

The chain links TRBV11-2 to TRBJ2-5; D may be TRBD1 or TRBD2 (5 bases each). CDR1 is SGHAT, CDR2 FQNNGV, per germline. The CDR3 is 15 residues long. The germline V and J ends were trimmed by 5 bases and 7 bases, with 20 bases remaining between them. CDR3 sequence: CASSGRGASLGTQYF. DNA for the CDR3: TGTGCCAGCAGCGGAAGAGGGGCATCCTTGGGGACCCAGTACTTC. Using reference TRBV11-2 and TRBJ2-5 for the parts outside the CDR3, the full variable domain is EAGVAQSPRYKIIEKRQSVAFWCNPISGHATLYWYQQILGQGPKLLIQFQNNGVVDDSQLPKDRFSAERLKGVDSTLKIQPAKLEDSAVYLCASSGRGASLGTQYFGPGTRLLVL.

The chain employs TRBV4-3 and TRBJ1-5; no firm D call. With 0 bases removed from V and 2 bases from J, the gap between germline ends came to 8 bases. There are 15 residues in the CDR3. Germline CDR1 LGHNA, CDR2 YSLEER. The CDR3 DNA is TGCGCCAGCAGCCAAGATCCCGGGGGCAATCAGCCCCAGCATTTT. Translation: CASSQDPGGNQPQHF.

The J gene is TRBJ1-2, the V gene TRBV7-2; weak D call: TRBD1 (5 bases). The germline V gene has CDR1 SGHTA and CDR2 FQGNSA. Deletions cut 1 base from V and 8 bases from J, with 17 bases between. The CDR3 consists of 15 residues. CDR3 region: CASSLESGRAGGYTF. For the CDR3, the DNA is TGTGCCAGCAGCTTAGAGTCTGGCAGGGCCGGAGGCTACACCTTC.

This chain joins TRBV6-5 and TRBJ1-2; D not certain. The CDR3 runs to 14 residues. Per the germline V gene, CDR1 is MNHEY and CDR2 is SVGAGI. The V gene lost 2 bases and the J gene lost 4 bases, with 11 bases spanning the gap. In DNA form, the CDR3 reads TGTGCCAGCAGTTACGCCCAGGAGAGCTATGGCTACACCTTC. Translated: CASSYAQESYGYTF.

The chain links TRBV10-1 to TRBJ1-2, with 8 bases matching TRBD1. V trimming: 6 bases; J trimming: 8 bases; junction bases outside the gene matches: 11. This CDR3 has 14 residues. The germline CDR1 and CDR2 sequences are WNHNN and SYGVQD (reference sequence). The CDR3 here is CASRPQGGPKGYTF. Written as DNA, the CDR3 is TGCGCCAGCAGGCCACAGGGGGGCCCTAAAGGCTACACCTTC.

This chain connects TRBV5-6 to TRBJ2-1; D unclear. The CDR3 extends over 15 amino acids. The ends were cut back, 2 bases at V and 0 bases at J, with 9 bases in the middle. Looked up from germline, CDR1 is SGHDT and CDR2 is YYEEEE. CDR3 in amino acids: CASSLGRSSYNEQFF. CDR3 nucleotide sequence: TGTGCCAGCAGCTTAGGAAGGAGCTCCTACAATGAGCAGTTCTTC.

The rearrangement joins TRBV18 to TRBJ1-2; TRBD1 matches 7 bases. The CDR3 sequence is 14 residues long. Germline values: CDR1 KGHSH, CDR2 LQKENI. V was clipped by 3 bases and J by 7 bases; unmatched bases: 8. The chain's CDR3 is CASSPPDRVGGYTF. DNA of the CDR3: TGTGCCAGCTCACCCCCTGACAGGGTGGGTGGCTACACCTTC.

J is TRBJ2-7 and V is TRBV29-1; D tentatively reads TRBD1 or TRBD2 (6 bases each). CDR1 and CDR2 from the germline V gene are SQVTM and ANQGSEA. V dropped 1 base and J dropped 3 bases, with 13 bases sitting between them. The CDR3 runs 14 residues. CDR3 sequence (DNA): TGCAGCGTTGAAGCGCCGGGGGCCCGCTACGAGCAGTACTTC. This sequence encodes CSVEAPGARYEQYF.

The genes are TRBV19 and TRBJ1-1, with D unclear. CDR1 is LNHDA, CDR2 SQIVND, per germline (reference sequence). The CDR3 runs to 17 residues. V lost 3 bases and J lost 1, with 18 bases in between. The CDR3: CASSIPKEGRSNTEAFF. CDR3 nucleotides: TGTGCCAGTAGTATCCCCAAAGAGGGCAGGTCGAACACTGAAGCTTTCTTT. The full variable domain, rest sourced from reference TRBV19 and TRBJ1-1, is DGGITQSPKYLFRKEGQNVTLSCEQNLNHDAMYWYRQDPGQGLRLIYYSQIVNDFQKGDIAEGYSVSREKKESFPLTVTSAQKNPTAFYLCASSIPKEGRSNTEAFFGQGTRLTVV.